Listed here is a single TCR beta chain. The antigen is unknown. This sample is drawn from a study of STAT5B mutations in CD4+ large granular lymphocyte leukemia. Some clones are missing from TCRdb's copy, which holds only in-frame ones; the method was immunoSEQ multiplex PCR. The sample comprises fewer than 7,500 clones, 60% to 80% of which are singletons, and roughly three fifths rests with the top ten. Per the germline V gene, CDR1 is SGHTA and CDR2 is FQGTGA. V lost 3 bases to trimming and J lost 0 bases, with 12 bases between them. The CDR3 contains 15 residues. Findings of the study overall: No patients shared main leukemic clonotypes, though less than 30% appeared at low frequency elsewhere.

Material for sequencing was PBMCs. The receptor comes from a man older than 75 with CD4+ T-cell large granular lymphocyte leukemia. The V gene is TRBV7-3, the J gene TRBJ2-7; D assignment may be TRBD1 or TRBD2 (5 bases each). The CDR3 DNA follows: TGTGCCAGCAGCTTCTTTCCGGGGCCCTCCTACGAGCAGTACTTC. Amino acid sequence: CASSFFPGPSYEQYF.